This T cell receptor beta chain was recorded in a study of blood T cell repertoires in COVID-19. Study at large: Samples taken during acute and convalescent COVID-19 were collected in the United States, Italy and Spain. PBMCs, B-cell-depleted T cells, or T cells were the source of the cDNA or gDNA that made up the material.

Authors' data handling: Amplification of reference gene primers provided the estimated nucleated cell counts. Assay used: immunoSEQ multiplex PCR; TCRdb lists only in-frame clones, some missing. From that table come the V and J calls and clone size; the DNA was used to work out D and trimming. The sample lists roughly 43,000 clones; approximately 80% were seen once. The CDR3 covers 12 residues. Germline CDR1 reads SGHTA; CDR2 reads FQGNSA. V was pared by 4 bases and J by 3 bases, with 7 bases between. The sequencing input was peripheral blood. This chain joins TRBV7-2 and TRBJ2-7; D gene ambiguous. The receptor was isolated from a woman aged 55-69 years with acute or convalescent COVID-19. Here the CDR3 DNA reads TGTGCCAGCAGCTCGACAATCTACGAGCAGTACTTC. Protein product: CASSSTIYEQYF. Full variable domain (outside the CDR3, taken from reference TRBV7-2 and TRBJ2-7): GAGVSQSPSNKVTEKGKDVELRCDPISGHTALYWYRQSLGQGLEFLIYFQGNSAPDKSGLPSDRFSAERTGGSVSTLTIQRTQQEDSAVYLCASSSTIYEQYFGPGTRLTVT.